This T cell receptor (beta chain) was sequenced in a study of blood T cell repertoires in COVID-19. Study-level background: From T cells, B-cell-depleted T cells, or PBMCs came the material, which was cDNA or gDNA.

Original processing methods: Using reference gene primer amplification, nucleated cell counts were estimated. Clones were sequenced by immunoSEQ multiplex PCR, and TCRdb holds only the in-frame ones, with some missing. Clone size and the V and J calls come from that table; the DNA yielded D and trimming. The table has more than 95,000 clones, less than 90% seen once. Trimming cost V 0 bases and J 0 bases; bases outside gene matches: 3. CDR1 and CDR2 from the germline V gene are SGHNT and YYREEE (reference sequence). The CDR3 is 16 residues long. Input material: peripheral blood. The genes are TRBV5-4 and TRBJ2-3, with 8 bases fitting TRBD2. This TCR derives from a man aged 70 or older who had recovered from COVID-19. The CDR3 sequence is CASSLGAGVSTDTQYF. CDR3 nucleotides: TGTGCCAGCAGCTTGGGAGCGGGAGTCAGCACAGATACGCAGTATTTT.